This TCR beta chain appears in the sequencing data of a study of T-cell reconstitution after alpha-beta-depleted transplantation in children. The sample holds many counts of this clonotype. Germline V CDR1 and CDR2: SGHAT, FQNNGV. The CDR3 loop spans 17 amino acids. After removal of 0 bases from V and 10 bases from J, the junction contained 14 bases not matched to a gene. Unique molecular identifiers featured in how the TCRbeta library was prepared. TCRdb ran MiXCR on the PCR reads and lists one entry per CDR3 protein. The sample shows roughly 90,000 distinct CDR3 sequences, 9% to 15% of them seen only once.

The specimen was PBMCs from the stem cell graft donor, collected from the stem cell graft. The genes are TRBV11-2 and TRBJ2-2; TRBD1 matches 7 bases. The TCR originated in a human donor who donated a stem cell graft to a child with inherited bone marrow failure. The CDR3 DNA reads TGTGCCAGCAGCTTAGATCGAAGGGACAGCCCTACCTTGGAGCTGTTTTTT. It yields the protein CASSLDRRDSPTLELFF.